Sequencing of this TCR beta chain was carried out in a study of blood T cells in healthy people across ages. The overall study: About one barcoded TCR beta cDNA was captured per two T cells. Broader study findings: Unsorted PBMCs prevented conclusive naive versus antigen-experienced comparison.

As concerns this clonotype: Its antigen is undetermined.

Germline CDR1 and CDR2: MNHEY and SVGEGT. The length of the CDR3 is 13 residues. The germline V and J ends were trimmed by 0 bases and 8 bases, with 10 bases remaining between them. Alongside a J-beta primer mix, a sample-barcoded 5' primer served in a second PCR lasting roughly 7 to 11 cycles. TCRdb re-called the 5' RACE reads with MiXCR, one entry per CDR3 protein. The sample lists around 1,900,000 distinct CDR3 sequences, about two fifths occurring once. The chain carries TRBV6-2 or TRBV6-3 and TRBJ1-2, with D possibly matching TRBD1 (5 bases). The TCR comes from a human donor in good health. The sample comprised blood. CDR3 sequence: CASSYSLRDGYTF. Here the CDR3 DNA reads TGTGCCAGCAGTTACTCGCTCAGGGACGGCTACACCTTC.